These 25 T cell receptor beta chains were all obtained from the same sample, sequenced in a study of circulating and synovial CD4+ cells in juvenile arthritis (dated by TCRdb to 2014 to 2015). Library method: the immunoSEQ multiplex PCR assay. Sourced from immuneACCESS, this table was stored by TCRdb with only in-frame sequences that have V and J called. A share of the clones is absent; for the studies checked, an unresolved V gene accounts for under half, and the remainder has no known explanation. Present in this sample are 35,000 or so clones, 90% to 95% of which were seen just once. The ten largest clones add up to less than 0.2% of the sample. Source material: CD4+ T cells from blood. These receptors all come from a human donor with juvenile idiopathic arthritis.

The CDR3 nucleotides read TGTGCCAGCAGCTTAGGTACCGGCGGGAGTGGCACAGATACGCAGTATTTT. Residues: CASSLGTGGSGTDTQYF. This chain links TRBV7-2 with TRBJ2-3, with TRBD2 matching over 7 bases. CDR3 size: 17 residues. With 1 base clipped from V and 1 base from J, the junction kept 8 bases outside the gene matches. Germline V gene sequence: CDR1 SGHTA, CDR2 FQGNSA.

This clone was observed a single time. The chain links TRBV4-2 to TRBJ2-1; D is uncertain. Between the trimmed V and J ends, which lost 1 base and 6 bases, there was a span of 13 bases. The CDR3 is 15 residues long. Per germline, CDR1 LGHNA and CDR2 YNFKEQ. The CDR3 here is CASSQAFEFSNEQFF. For the CDR3, the DNA is TGTGCCAGCAGCCAAGCGTTCGAGTTTTCCAATGAGCAGTTCTTC.

The chain is built from TRBV7-3 and TRBJ1-1, with D uncertain. CDR1 and CDR2 from the germline V gene are SGHTA and FQGTGA. V shed 6 bases and J shed 4 bases, with 12 bases lying between them. The CDR3 contains 13 residues. The CDR3 nucleotides read TGTGCCAGCAGAGACTCCGTAGGCACTGAAGCTTTCTTT. It translates to CASRDSVGTEAFF.

The chain has TRBV25-1 and TRBJ1-2; possibly TRBD1 for D (6 bases). Trimming removed 5 bases from V and 4 bases from J, with 14 bases in between. CDR3 length: 14 amino acids. Per germline, CDR1 MGHDK and CDR2 SYGVNS. This chain's CDR3 is CASSPNPGAYGYTF. The CDR3 DNA reads TGTGCCAGCAGTCCCAATCCAGGGGCCTATGGCTACACCTTC.

The CDR3 reads CASSSPGAPPDTQYF. The CDR3 nucleotides read TGTGCCAGCAGTTCTCCAGGGGCCCCGCCAGATACGCAGTATTTT. The rearrangement joins TRBV27 to TRBJ2-3, with D perhaps matching TRBD1 (6 bases). This CDR3 has 15 amino acids. Deletions cut 4 bases from V and 4 bases from J, with 15 bases between. Germline CDR1 and CDR2: MNHEY and SMNVEV (reference sequence).

The gene calls are TRBV7-2 and TRBJ1-5; 9 bases are shared with TRBD1. The V gene end was trimmed by 3 bases and the J gene end by 4 bases; junction bases not matched to a gene: 16. The CDR3 totals 19 residues. Per the germline V gene, CDR1 is SGHTA and CDR2 is FQGNSA. The CDR3 bases are TGTGCCAGCAGCTTCTTCGGGACAGGGAAATTGGGTAATAATCAGCCCCAGCATTTT. This encodes CASSFFGTGKLGNNQPQHF.

The rearrangement links TRBV5-1 to TRBJ2-1, with 15 bases aligning to TRBD2. The CDR3 length is 20 residues. V lost 0 bases and J lost 0; bases outside the gene matches: 7. Germline CDR1 reads SGHRS; CDR2 reads YFSETQ. Here the CDR3 reads CASSLGTSGRALSSYNEQFF. For the CDR3, the DNA is TGCGCCAGCAGCTTGGGGACTAGCGGGAGGGCCTTGAGCTCCTACAATGAGCAGTTCTTC.

The V call is TRBV19, the J call TRBJ1-1; 7 bases align to TRBD1. V gave up 6 bases and J gave up 0 bases; unmatched junction bases: 4. Germline V lookup: CDR1 LNHDA, CDR2 SQIVND (reference sequence). The CDR3 has 14 residues. CDR3 bases: TGTGCCAGTAGGACAGGGCGGTTGAACACTGAAGCTTTCTTT. Translation gives CASRTGRLNTEAFF.

The chain is built from TRBV5-1 and TRBJ2-2; 9 nucleotides match TRBD2. Losses at the gene ends were 1 base for V and 4 bases for J; bases not matched to a gene: 5. The CDR3 is 16 residues long. The germline V gene encodes CDR1 SGHRS and CDR2 YFSETQ. CDR3 loop: CASSLIAGDVTGELFF. CDR3 nucleotides: TGCGCCAGCAGCTTGATAGCGGGGGACGTCACCGGGGAGCTGTTTTTT.

This clone is a singleton in its sample. The chain recombines TRBV7-2 with TRBJ2-7; D ambiguous. The CDR3 has 15 amino acids. V was cut by 1 base and J by 0 bases, with 10 bases left in between. In germline, CDR1 is SGHTA, CDR2 FQGNSA. CDR3 in DNA: TGTGCCAGCAGCTTAGGGTACAGAAGCTCCTACGAGCAGTACTTC. Protein sequence: CASSLGYRSSYEQYF.

The chain couples TRBV28 to TRBJ1-2; 9 bases match TRBD1. V dropped 2 bases and J dropped 8; count of bases not matched to a gene: 6. CDR1 MDHEN and CDR2 SYDVKM come from the germline V gene. The CDR3 contains 14 residues. The CDR3 bases are TGTGCCAGCAGTTTAATCGACAGGGGGTCAGGCTACACCTTC. Translated, it gives CASSLIDRGSGYTF.

J is TRBJ2-7 and V is TRBV7-2, with 14 bases matching TRBD2. V lost 8 bases and J lost 1; bases outside the gene matches: 10. CDR1 is SGHTA, CDR2 FQGNSA, per germline. The CDR3 is 17 amino acids. The CDR3 region is CASSVGGTSGGSYEQYF. The CDR3 DNA is TGTGCCAGCTCAGTCGGAGGGACTAGCGGGGGTTCCTACGAGCAGTACTTC. Supplemented by reference TRBV7-2 and TRBJ2-7, the full variable domain reads GAGVSQSPSNKVTEKGKDVELRCDPISGHTALYWYRQSLGQGLEFLIYFQGNSAPDKSGLPSDRFSAERTGGSVSTLTIQRTQQEDSAVYLCASSVGGTSGGSYEQYFGPGTRLTVT.

V gene TRBV5-8 combines with J gene TRBJ2-7; D gene ambiguous. This CDR3 spans 14 amino acids. Germline lookup yields CDR1 SGHTS and CDR2 YDEGEE. Trimming removed 6 bases at V and 5 bases at J, with 18 bases between. In nucleotides, the CDR3 is TGTGCCAGCAACCTAGAACTCTCGGTTCACGAGCAGTACTTC. Its protein is CASNLELSVHEQYF. Drawing the rest from reference TRBV5-8 and TRBJ2-7, the complete variable domain is EAGVTQSPTHLIKTRGQQATLRCSPISGHTSVYWYQQALGLGLQFLLWYDEGEERNRGNFPPRFSGRQFPNYSSELNVNALELEDSALYLCASNLELSVHEQYFGPGTRLTVT.

The V call is TRBV5-4, the J call TRBJ2-7; 7 bases line up with TRBD1. This CDR3 is built from 14 residues. The germline V gene encodes CDR1 SGHNT and CDR2 YYREEE (reference sequence). V gave up 3 bases and J gave up 3 bases; unmatched junction bases: 6. The CDR3 spells CASSYRDRVYEQYF. The CDR3 region has the DNA TGTGCCAGCAGCTACCGGGACAGAGTCTACGAGCAGTACTTC.

The chain uses TRBV19 and TRBJ2-7; 10 bases are a match to TRBD1. The V segment lost 7 bases and the J segment 2 bases; nucleotides outside the gene matches: 5. Looked up from germline, CDR1 is LNHDA and CDR2 is SQIVND (reference sequence). This CDR3 spans 14 amino acids. The chain's CDR3 is CASKTGTGAYEQYF. DNA of the CDR3: TGTGCCAGTAAAACCGGGACAGGGGCCTACGAGCAGTACTTC.

The rearrangement links TRBV7-2 to TRBJ1-2; 10 bases are a match to TRBD1. Germline assignment: CDR1 SGHTA and CDR2 FQGNSA. CDR3 size: 18 residues. V lost 1 base and J lost 8; bases outside the gene matches: 16. CDR3 coding DNA: TGTGCCAGCAGCTTAGAACTACCGACGACAGGGGGCAGTTACGGCTACACCTTC. Amino acid sequence: CASSLELPTTGGSYGYTF.

This chain joins TRBV18 and TRBJ2-5; 13 bases map to TRBD2. The CDR3 extends over 16 amino acids. Germline CDR1 reads KGHSH; CDR2 reads LQKENI. V gave up 3 bases and J gave up 0 bases; unmatched junction bases: 1. The CDR3 reads CASSPGTSGNQETQYF. As DNA, the CDR3 is TGTGCCAGCTCACCTGGGACTAGCGGGAACCAAGAGACCCAGTACTTC. Based on the CDR3 plus reference TRBV18 and TRBJ2-5, the full variable domain is NAGVMQNPRHLVRRRGQEARLRCSPMKGHSHVYWYRQLPEEGLKFMVYLQKENIIDESGMPKERFSAEFPKEGPSILRIQQVVRGDSAAYFCASSPGTSGNQETQYFGPGTRLLVL.

Comment on this clone: Within the sample, other DNA sequences also encode this same CDR3. The J gene is TRBJ2-1, the V gene TRBV11-2; 13 nucleotides line up with TRBD2. The germline V gene has CDR1 SGHAT and CDR2 FQNNGV. CDR3 size: 15 residues. Germline trimming cut 7 bases from V and 9 bases from J; bases unmatched to any gene: 9. This CDR3 reads CASTRAGLAGSEQFF. DNA of the CDR3: TGTGCCAGCACCCGTGCGGGACTAGCGGGAAGTGAGCAGTTCTTC.

J is TRBJ1-2 and V is TRBV7-2; D gene unclear. V dropped 7 bases and J dropped 6 bases, with 21 bases sitting between them. Germline V CDR1 and CDR2: SGHTA, FQGNSA. The CDR3 runs 15 residues. The DNA for the CDR3 is TGTGCCAGCACCCTAGCCAGGCTCCCGAGGGATGGCTACACCTTC. This codes for CASTLARLPRDGYTF.

This clone was observed once. The CDR3 spells CASSLGLANTQYF. CDR3 sequence (DNA): TGTGCCAGCAGCTTAGGGCTAGCGAATACGCAGTATTTT. V usage is TRBV7-2 and J usage is TRBJ2-3; possible D gene TRBD2, 6 bases. V was shortened by 1 base and J by 7 bases, with 9 bases between the two germline ends. Germline CDR1 reads SGHTA; CDR2 reads FQGNSA. This CDR3 comprises 13 residues.

The chain employs TRBV28 and TRBJ2-2; tentative D call: TRBD2 (5 bases). Germline CDR1 reads MDHEN; CDR2 reads SYDVKM. CDR3 size: 15 residues. V was shortened by 3 bases and J by 1 base, with 9 bases between the two germline ends. The CDR3 spells CASSFRGVNTGELFF. CDR3 sequence (DNA): TGTGCCAGCAGTTTCCGGGGTGTGAACACCGGGGAGCTGTTTTTT.

The chain combines TRBV7-2 with TRBJ2-5, with D possibly TRBD1 on 5 matching bases. With 1 base removed from V and 3 bases from J, the gap between germline ends came to 6 bases. This CDR3 comprises 13 residues. Germline V gene data show CDR1 as SGHTA and CDR2 as FQGNSA. This CDR3 is CASSLGGKETQYF. For the CDR3, the DNA is TGTGCCAGCAGCTTAGGGGGCAAAGAGACCCAGTACTTC.

The CDR3 region has the DNA TGTGCCAGCAGAAGCGGGGGGGCCTACACAGATACGCAGTATTTT. This encodes CASRSGGAYTDTQYF. The chain carries TRBV28 and TRBJ2-3; 10 bases map to TRBD2. V lost 6 bases and J lost 2; bases outside the gene matches: 5. This CDR3 region has 15 residues. Germline V lookup: CDR1 MDHEN, CDR2 SYDVKM.

The rearrangement links TRBV28 to TRBJ1-1; possible D gene TRBD1, 5 bases. The CDR3 has 14 residues. Germline CDR1 is MDHEN and CDR2 is SYDVKM. V was cut by 2 bases and J by 5 bases, with 12 bases left in between. CDR3 residues: CASSLQPGRTEAFF. For the CDR3, the DNA is TGTGCCAGCAGTTTACAACCAGGGCGAACTGAAGCTTTCTTT.

This clone was counted once. V and J are TRBV28 and TRBJ1-6, with 8 bases lining up with TRBD1. The germline gives CDR1 MDHEN, CDR2 SYDVKM. V trimming: 6 bases; J trimming: 10 bases; junction bases outside the gene matches: 8. This CDR3 region has 14 residues. CDR3 in amino acids: CASSLTGGSSPLHF. Written as DNA, the CDR3 is TGTGCCAGCAGCCTAACAGGGGGGAGCTCACCCCTCCACTTT. Filled out from reference TRBV28 and TRBJ1-6, the complete variable domain reads DVKVTQSSRYLVKRTGEKVFLECVQDMDHENMFWYRQDPGLGLRLIYFSYDVKMKEKGDIPEGYSVSREKKERFSLILESASTNQTSMYLCASSLTGGSSPLHFGNGTRLTVT.